This T cell receptor beta chain was identified during a study of draining lymph node invasion in breast cancer (dated by TCRdb to the early 2020s). Turning to the overall study: Nodal metastasis was diagnosed by histology and cytokeratin immunohistochemistry and confirmed by EpCAM/CD45 flow cytometry. Across breast cancer tissues, a separate targeted assay used bulk TCR-beta CDR3 sequencing to compare sorted memory regulatory T cells with memory conventional CD4 T cells. From every patient, the primary tumor plus matched non-invaded and tumor-invaded tumor-draining lymph nodes were collected, and both Treg and Tconv subsets were profiled. Lymph nodes from roughly 5 patients were covered by the separate targeted TCR sequencing, and for three of those patients the primary tumors were sequenced as well.

About this clonotype itself: Its antigen remains undetermined. Base quality data are lacking; no much larger clone is found one base away.

Memory regulatory T cells were sorted as CD4+ CD45RA- CD25high cells. Tumor-draining lymph nodes were classified as non-invaded or invaded according to the absence or presence of metastatic tumor cells. Before staining and sorting, T cells were pre-enriched using a Miltenyi Pan T Cell isolation kit. Immunohistochemistry for estrogen receptor, progesterone receptor, HER2 and Ki-67 was used to characterize the primary tumors. Fresh surgical tissue was processed within a few hours after surgery by being cut into small fragments. Tissue fragments were enzymatically digested with Liberase TL plus DNase for 20 to 25 minutes and filtered through a 40-micrometer strainer. After DAPI live/dead staining, cells were sorted on a BD FACS Aria II, reaching roughly 97-99% purity. Sorted cells were lysed in TCL buffer, and RNA was purified with a Norgen Single Cell RNA purification kit including DNase treatment.

Library creation used bulk RNA-seq. These reads were obtained on an Illumina HiSeq 2500. Concerning the study's data processing: In the separate targeted TCR-seq dataset, CDR3 sequences were extracted from raw reads and quantified using MiXCR version 2.1.5 with default parameters. Each TCR-beta clone in the separate targeted TCR-seq dataset was defined by the V gene, J gene and CDR3 sequence taken together. The separate targeted TCR-seq dataset was filtered by first dropping clones with fewer than three counts and then keeping only the 90% most strongly expressed clones in each sample. The separate targeted TCR-seq dataset calculated Treg-Tconv overlap for each tissue as the number of shared clones divided by the total number of Treg clones, multiplied by 100. The public reads were run again by TCRdb, first through fastp at Q25 and then through MiXCR, and only productive beta chains were kept. Rows are unified per CDR3 protein, each entry keeping the most common DNA and genes. None of the V and J calls come from the authors' own analysis; TCRdb made them. This sample has some 3,100 distinct CDR3 sequences in its table, and roughly 46% of those were observed once. About 3.5% of the sample is in the top ten clones.

What the authors observed across the whole study: Data could not resolve whether Treg conversion occurred in a given organ or whether converted Tregs recirculated between nodes and tumor. Some of the top 100 tumor clones were detected in invaded and non-invaded nodes, and this detection was taken to suggest recirculation between tumor and draining nodes. According to the targeted TCR-seq data, Tregs appeared to be more clonally expanded than Tconvs in every tissue, and both subsets had lower diversity in tumor than in lymph nodes. Shared TCRs between Treg and Tconv subsets were considered suggestive but not proof of common clonal origin. In each tissue, about 13-22% of Treg TCRs were also present in Tconvs, a finding interpreted as suggesting peripheral induction of Tregs. Tracking of the top-100 tumor clones could be carried out in just a couple of patients.

In the germline V gene (reference sequence), CDR1 corresponds to MNHEY and CDR2 to SMNVEV. The CDR3 starts with the cysteine, ends with the phenylalanine, and has 16 residues. CDR3 DNA is the only sequence kept; it has 48 bases, read in frame from the first base. V is pared back by 6 bases and J by 1 base, with 18 bases lying between the germline termini. This clonotype was obtained from a female donor with luminal breast cancer. The chain employs TRBV27 and TRBJ1-1; the D gene remains uncertain. The source material was sorted memory Tregs from a lymph node. The cell subset or site tag for this specimen amounts to: CD45RA-negative sorted CD4+ T cells (memory Tconv or effector/memory Treg). The CDR3 here reads CASSPSRWDENTEAFF. The DNA is TGTGCCAGCAGCCCTTCCCGTTGGGATGAGAACACTGAAGCTTTCTTT.